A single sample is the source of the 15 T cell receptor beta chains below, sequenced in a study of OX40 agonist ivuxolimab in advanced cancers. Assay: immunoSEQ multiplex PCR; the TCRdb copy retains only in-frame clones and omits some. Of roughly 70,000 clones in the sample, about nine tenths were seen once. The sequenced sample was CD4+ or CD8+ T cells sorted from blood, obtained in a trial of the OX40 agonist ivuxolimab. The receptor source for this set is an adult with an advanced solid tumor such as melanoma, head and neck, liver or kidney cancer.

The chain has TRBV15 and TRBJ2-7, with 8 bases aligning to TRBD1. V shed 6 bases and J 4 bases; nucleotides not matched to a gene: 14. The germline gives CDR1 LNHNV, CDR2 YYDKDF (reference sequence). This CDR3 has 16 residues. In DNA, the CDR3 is TGTGCCACCAGACCAGGTGGAACAGGGGGAAGGTACGAGCAGTACTTC. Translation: CATRPGGTGGRYEQYF.

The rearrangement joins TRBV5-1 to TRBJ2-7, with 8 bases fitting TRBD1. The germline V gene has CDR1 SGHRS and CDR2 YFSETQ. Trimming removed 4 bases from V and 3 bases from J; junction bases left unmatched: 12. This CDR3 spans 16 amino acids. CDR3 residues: CASSPGPGQAIYEQYF. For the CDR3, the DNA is TGCGCCAGCAGCCCAGGCCCGGGACAGGCAATCTACGAGCAGTACTTC.

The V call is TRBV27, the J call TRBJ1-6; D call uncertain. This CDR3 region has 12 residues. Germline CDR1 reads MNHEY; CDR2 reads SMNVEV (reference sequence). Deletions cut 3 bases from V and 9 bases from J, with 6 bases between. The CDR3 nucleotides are TGTGCCAGCAGTTTGATGGGTTCACCCCTCCACTTT. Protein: CASSLMGSPLHF.

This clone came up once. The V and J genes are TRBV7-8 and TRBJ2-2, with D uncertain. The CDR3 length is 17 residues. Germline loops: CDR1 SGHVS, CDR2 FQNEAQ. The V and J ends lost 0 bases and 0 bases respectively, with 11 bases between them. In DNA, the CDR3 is TGTGCCAGCAGCTTAGCGGAACGGGCGGCGAACACCGGGGAGCTGTTTTTT. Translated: CASSLAERAANTGELFF.

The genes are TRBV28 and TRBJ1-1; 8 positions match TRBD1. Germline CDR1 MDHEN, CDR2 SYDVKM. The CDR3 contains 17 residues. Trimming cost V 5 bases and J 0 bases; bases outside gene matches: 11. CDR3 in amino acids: CASSPPGGAPLNTEAFF. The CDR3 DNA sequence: TGTGCCAGCAGTCCCCCAGGGGGCGCTCCTTTGAACACTGAAGCTTTCTTT.

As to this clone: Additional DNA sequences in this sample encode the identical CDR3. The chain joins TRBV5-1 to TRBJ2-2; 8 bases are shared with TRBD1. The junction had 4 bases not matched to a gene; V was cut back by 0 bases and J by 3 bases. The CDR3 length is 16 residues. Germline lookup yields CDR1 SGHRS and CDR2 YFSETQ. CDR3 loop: CASSLVQGADTGELFF. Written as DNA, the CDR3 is TGCGCCAGCAGCTTGGTTCAGGGGGCGGACACCGGGGAGCTGTTTTTT.

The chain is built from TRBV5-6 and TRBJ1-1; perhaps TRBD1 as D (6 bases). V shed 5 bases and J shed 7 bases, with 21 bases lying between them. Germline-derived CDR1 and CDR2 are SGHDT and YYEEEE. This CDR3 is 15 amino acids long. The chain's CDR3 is CASRLIAPGHNEAFF. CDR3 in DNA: TGTGCCAGCAGACTTATTGCCCCGGGACATAATGAAGCTTTCTTT.

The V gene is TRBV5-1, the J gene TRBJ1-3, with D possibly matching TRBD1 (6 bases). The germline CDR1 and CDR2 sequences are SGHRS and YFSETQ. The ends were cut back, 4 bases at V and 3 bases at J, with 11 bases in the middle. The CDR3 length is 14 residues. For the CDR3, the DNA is TGCGCCAGCAGCCTGGACAGTCTTGGAAACACCATATATTTT. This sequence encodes CASSLDSLGNTIYF.

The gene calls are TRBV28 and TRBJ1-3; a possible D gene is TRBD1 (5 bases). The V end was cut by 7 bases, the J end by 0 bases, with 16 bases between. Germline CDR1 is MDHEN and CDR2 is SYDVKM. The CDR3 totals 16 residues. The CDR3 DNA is TGTGCCAGCACTCAATCGAACGGGGGCTCTGGAAACACCATATATTTT. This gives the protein CASTQSNGGSGNTIYF.

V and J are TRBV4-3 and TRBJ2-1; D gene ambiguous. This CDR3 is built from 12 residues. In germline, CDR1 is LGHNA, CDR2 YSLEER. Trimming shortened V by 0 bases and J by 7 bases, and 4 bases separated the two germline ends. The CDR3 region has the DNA TGCGCCAGCAGCCAAGATAGAAATGAGCAGTTCTTC. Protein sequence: CASSQDRNEQFF.

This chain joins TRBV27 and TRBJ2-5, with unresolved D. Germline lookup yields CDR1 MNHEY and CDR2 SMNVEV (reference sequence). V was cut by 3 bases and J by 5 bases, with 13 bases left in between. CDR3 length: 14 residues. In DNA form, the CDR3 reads TGTGCCAGCAGTTTTGATGGACCCTCGGAGACCCAGTACTTC. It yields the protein CASSFDGPSETQYF.

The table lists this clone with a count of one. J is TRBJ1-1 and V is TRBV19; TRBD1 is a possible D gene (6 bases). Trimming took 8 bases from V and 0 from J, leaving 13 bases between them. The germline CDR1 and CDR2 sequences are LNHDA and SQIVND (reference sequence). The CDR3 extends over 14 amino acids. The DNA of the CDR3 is TGTGCCAGTCGACAGGCGACTATGAACACTGAAGCTTTCTTT. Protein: CASRQATMNTEAFF.

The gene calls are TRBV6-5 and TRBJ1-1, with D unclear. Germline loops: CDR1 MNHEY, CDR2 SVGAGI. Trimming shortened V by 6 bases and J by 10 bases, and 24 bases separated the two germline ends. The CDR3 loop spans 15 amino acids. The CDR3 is CASSPTTLGGRSAFF. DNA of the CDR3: TGTGCCAGCAGCCCAACCACGTTGGGAGGGCGTTCAGCTTTCTTT.

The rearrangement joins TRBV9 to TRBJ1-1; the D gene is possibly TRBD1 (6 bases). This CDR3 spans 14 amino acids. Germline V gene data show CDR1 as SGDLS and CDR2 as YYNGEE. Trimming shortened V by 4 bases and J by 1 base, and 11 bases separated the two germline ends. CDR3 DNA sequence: TGTGCCAGCAGCTCAGGACAGAGGAACACTGAAGCTTTCTTT. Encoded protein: CASSSGQRNTEAFF.

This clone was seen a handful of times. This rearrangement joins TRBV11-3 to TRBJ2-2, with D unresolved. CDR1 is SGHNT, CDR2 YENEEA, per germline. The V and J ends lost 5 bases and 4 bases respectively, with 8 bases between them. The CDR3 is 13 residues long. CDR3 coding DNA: TGTGCCAGCAGCCAGATCCCCACCGGGGAGCTGTTTTTT. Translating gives CASSQIPTGELFF.